This TCR beta chain was sequenced in a study of T-cell reconstitution after alpha-beta-depleted transplantation in children. Study conclusions and caveats: The authors attributed T-cell counts and diversity one year after transplant mostly to newly produced T cells. Approximately two months post-transplant, alpha-beta T cells reportedly originated from several hundred expanded graft clones. After transplant, high TCRbeta diversity at day 60 in some patients arose from surviving recipient T cells and thymic progenitors.

This clonotype showed up many times. Its antigen is unidentified. A library of TCRbeta sequences, prepared with unique molecular identifiers, was generated. TCRdb recomputed calls from the PCR reads with MiXCR, one row per CDR3 protein. The top ten hold approximately 7% of the sample, which has around 270,000 distinct CDR3 sequences, over 9% seen once. The CDR3 is 13 amino acids. Germline V lookup: CDR1 SQVTM, CDR2 ANQGSEA. Trimming shortened V by 5 bases and J by 11 bases, and 19 bases separated the two germline ends. The receptor was isolated from a boy in the first two years of life with acute myeloid leukemia, due to receive a stem cell transplant. This chain links TRBV29-1 with TRBJ2-4; a weak D match, TRBD1 (6 bases). The specimen was PBMCs, collected before TCRalphabeta/CD19-depleted stem cell transplant. The CDR3 region is CSVFLRQARVQYF. Here the CDR3 DNA reads TGCAGCGTTTTTCTCAGACAGGCAAGGGTTCAGTACTTC.